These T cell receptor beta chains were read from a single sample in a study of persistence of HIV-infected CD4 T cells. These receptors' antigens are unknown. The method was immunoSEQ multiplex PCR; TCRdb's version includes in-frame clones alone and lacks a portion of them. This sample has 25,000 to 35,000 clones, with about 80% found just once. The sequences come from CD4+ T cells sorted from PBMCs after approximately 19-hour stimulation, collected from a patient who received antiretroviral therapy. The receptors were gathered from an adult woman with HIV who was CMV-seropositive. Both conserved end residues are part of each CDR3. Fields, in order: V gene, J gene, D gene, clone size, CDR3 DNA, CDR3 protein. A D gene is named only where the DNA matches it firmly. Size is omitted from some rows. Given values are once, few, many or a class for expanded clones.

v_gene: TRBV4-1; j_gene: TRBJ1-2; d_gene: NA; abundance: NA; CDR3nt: TGCGCCAGCAGCCAAGATCTCGGCGGCTACACCTTC; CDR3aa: CASSQDLGGYTF
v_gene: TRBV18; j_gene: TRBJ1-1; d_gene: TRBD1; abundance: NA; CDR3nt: TGTGCCAGCTTCCCTACGAGGCAGGGGGGAAACACTGAAGCTTTCTTT; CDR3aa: CASFPTRQGGNTEAFF
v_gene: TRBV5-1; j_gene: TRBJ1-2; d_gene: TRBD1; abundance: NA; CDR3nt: TGCGCCAGCAGCTTGACAGGGGGAAATAACTATGGCTACACCTTC; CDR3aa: CASSLTGGNNYGYTF
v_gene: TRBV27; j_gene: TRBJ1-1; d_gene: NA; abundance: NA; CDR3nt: TGTGCCAGCAGTTTGAAGTCTATGGGGTCGGTGAACACTGAAGCTTTCTTT; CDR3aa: CASSLKSMGSVNTEAFF
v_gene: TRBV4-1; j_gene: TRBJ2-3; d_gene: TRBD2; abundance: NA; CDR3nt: TGCGCCAGCACAGGCATGACTAGCGGGGATAATACGCAGTATTTT; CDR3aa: CASTGMTSGDNTQYF
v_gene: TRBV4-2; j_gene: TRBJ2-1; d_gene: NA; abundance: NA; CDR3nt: TGTGCCAGCAGCCTCGGGATAGCAACCTACAATGAGCAGTTCTTC; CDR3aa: CASSLGIATYNEQFF
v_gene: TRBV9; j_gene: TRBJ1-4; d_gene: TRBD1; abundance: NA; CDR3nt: TGTGCCAGCAGCGGGGGGTTGGGACAGGGGAATGAAAAACTGTTTTTT; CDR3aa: CASSGGLGQGNEKLFF
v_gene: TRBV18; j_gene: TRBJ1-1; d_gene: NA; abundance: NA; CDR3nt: TGTGCCAGCTCTAAAGGGGAGGGTGAAGCTTTCTTT; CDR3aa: CASSKGEGEAFF
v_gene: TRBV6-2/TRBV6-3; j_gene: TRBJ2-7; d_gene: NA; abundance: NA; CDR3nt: TGTGCCAGCAGTATGTCCTACGAGCAGTACTTC; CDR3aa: CASSMSYEQYF
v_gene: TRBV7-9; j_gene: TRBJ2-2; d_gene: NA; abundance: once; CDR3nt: TGTGCCAGCAGCCCCCGGGCAGGGGACACCGGGGAGCTGTTTTTT; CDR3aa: CASSPRAGDTGELFF
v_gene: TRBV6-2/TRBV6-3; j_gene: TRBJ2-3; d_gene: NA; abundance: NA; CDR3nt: TGTGCCAGCAGTCGGCGGGCCGGCCCTCGTACGCAGTATTTT; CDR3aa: CASSRRAGPRTQYF
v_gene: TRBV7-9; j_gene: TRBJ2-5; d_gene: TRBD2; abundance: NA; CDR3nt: TGTGCCAGCAGTGAAGCGGGGGGAGCTCGAGAGACCCAGTACTTC; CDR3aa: CASSEAGGARETQYF
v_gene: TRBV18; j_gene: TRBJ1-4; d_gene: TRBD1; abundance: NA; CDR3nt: TGTGCCAGCTCACCACCTACAGGGGGAAATGAAAAACTGTTTTTT; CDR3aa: CASSPPTGGNEKLFF
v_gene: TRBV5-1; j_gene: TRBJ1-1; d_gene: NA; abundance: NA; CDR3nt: TGCGCCAGCAGCTTGTTAGGGGGGAACACTGAAGCTTTCTTT; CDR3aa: CASSLLGGNTEAFF
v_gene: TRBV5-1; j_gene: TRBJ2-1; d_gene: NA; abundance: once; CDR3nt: TGCGCCAGCAGCCCTGGGACGAACTCCTACAATGAGCAGTTCTTC; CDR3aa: CASSPGTNSYNEQFF
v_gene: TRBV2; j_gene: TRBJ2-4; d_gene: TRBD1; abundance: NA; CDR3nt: TGTGCCAGCAGTGACTTCAGGGGGCCCCAAAACATTCAGTACTTC; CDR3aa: CASSDFRGPQNIQYF
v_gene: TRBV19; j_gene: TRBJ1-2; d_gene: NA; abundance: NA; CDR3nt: TGTGCCAGTAAACCAGGGAGGAGGGCGGCTAACTATGGCTACACCTTC; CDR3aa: CASKPGRRAANYGYTF
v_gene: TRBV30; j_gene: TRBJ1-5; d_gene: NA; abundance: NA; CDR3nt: TGTGCCTGGGGGGGAAAAAATCAGCCCCAGCATTTT; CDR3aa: CAWGGKNQPQHF
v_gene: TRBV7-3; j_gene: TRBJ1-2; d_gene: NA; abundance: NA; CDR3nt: TGTGCCAGCAGCCCCTCCGACAGCAGGGCCACCCCGAGTGGCTACACCTTC; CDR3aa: CASSPSDSRATPSGYTF
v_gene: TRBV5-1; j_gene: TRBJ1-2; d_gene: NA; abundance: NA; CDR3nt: TGCGCCAGCAGCCTAGGAGAGGGAGGTAACTATGGCTACACCTTC; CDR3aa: CASSLGEGGNYGYTF
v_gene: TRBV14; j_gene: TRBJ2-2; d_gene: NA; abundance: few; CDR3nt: TGTGCCAGCAGCCAAGTAGTATCGGGGTATACCGGGGAGCTGTTTTTT; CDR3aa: CASSQVVSGYTGELFF
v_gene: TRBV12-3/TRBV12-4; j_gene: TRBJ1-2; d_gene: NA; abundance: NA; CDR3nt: TGTGCCAGCAGTTATACTCGTCGCTACACCTTC; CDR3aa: CASSYTRRYTF
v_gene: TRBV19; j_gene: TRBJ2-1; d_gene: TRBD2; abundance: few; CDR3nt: TGTGCCAGTAGTATTGGGCTAGCGGGGGGTGATGAGCAGTTCTTC; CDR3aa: CASSIGLAGGDEQFF
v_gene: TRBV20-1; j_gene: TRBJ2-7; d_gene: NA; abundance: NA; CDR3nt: TGCAGTGCTAGTCCCCGGACTGCTACCTACGAGCAGTACTTC; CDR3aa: CSASPRTATYEQYF